The 2 T cell receptor beta chains reported below all come from one sample, sequenced in a study of OX40 agonist ivuxolimab in advanced cancers. Repertoires were generated with immunoSEQ multiplex PCR, while TCRdb's copy carries only in-frame clones and drops some. This sample yields 45,000 to 65,000 clones, of which roughly 87% are seen a single time; around 10% belongs to the top ten. The sample was CD4+ or CD8+ T cells sorted from blood, taken in a trial of the OX40 agonist ivuxolimab. These receptors were collected from an adult with an advanced solid tumor such as melanoma, head and neck, liver or kidney cancer.

The chain is built from TRBV11-2 and TRBJ2-5; TRBD2 might be the D (5 bases). From germline, CDR1 is SGHAT and CDR2 FQNNGV. The germline V and J ends were trimmed by 6 bases and 2 bases, with 16 bases remaining between them. This CDR3 is 15 amino acids long. CDR3 protein: CASSPGIEAQETQYF. The CDR3 DNA reads as TGTGCCAGCAGTCCCGGGATTGAGGCACAAGAGACCCAGTACTTC.

The chain combines TRBV2 with TRBJ2-3; the match to TRBD1 covers 7 bases. After removal of 11 bases from V and 5 bases from J, the junction contained 13 bases not matched to a gene. This CDR3 has 14 amino acids. The germline CDR1 and CDR2 sequences are SNHLY and FYNNEI. Here the CDR3 reads CAALHKGAEDTQYF. The CDR3, as DNA: TGTGCCGCCCTGCACAAGGGGGCTGAAGATACGCAGTATTTT.